What follows are 20 T cell receptor beta chains derived from one specimen sequenced in a study of cytomegalovirus exposure and HLA in healthy donors. PCR employed 60 Vbeta and 13 Jbeta primers. Generated by immunoSEQ multiplex PCR, the TCRdb table keeps only in-frame clones and is missing some. The data hold about 110,000 clones, with 65% observed a single time. Sample: PBMCs. These receptors all stem from a man younger than 40 in good health and CMV-seropositive.

The genes are TRBV6-5 and TRBJ1-1; no reliable D call. The germline V gene has CDR1 MNHEY and CDR2 SVGAGI. Deletions cut 2 bases from V and 4 bases from J, with 8 bases between. The CDR3 is made up of 13 amino acids. CDR3 in DNA: TGTGCCAGCAGTTACGACGGACTCACTGAAGCTTTCTTT. Its protein product is CASSYDGLTEAFF.

The rearrangement uses TRBV6-6 and TRBJ1-1; no clear D gene. This CDR3 spans 13 amino acids. Germline CDR1 reads MNHNY; CDR2 reads SVGAGI (reference sequence). V dropped 11 bases and J dropped 4 bases, with 17 bases sitting between them. CDR3 region: CAGLNHGITEAFF. Here the CDR3 DNA reads TGTGCCGGATTAAACCACGGGATCACTGAAGCTTTCTTT.

V gene TRBV5-1 combines with J gene TRBJ2-5, with TRBD1 identical over 7 bases. Germline CDR1 is SGHRS and CDR2 is YFSETQ. This CDR3 is built from 14 residues. The V gene end was trimmed by 5 bases and the J gene end by 3 bases; junction bases not matched to a gene: 7. CDR3 in DNA: TGCGCCAGCAGAGCCGGGACAGAAGAAGAGACCCAGTACTTC. The encoded protein is CASRAGTEEETQYF.

This sequence joins TRBV6-5 and TRBJ2-7; maybe TRBD2 (6 bases). The CDR3 covers 12 residues. Germline CDR1 MNHEY, CDR2 SVGAGI. V dropped 2 bases and J dropped 6 bases, with 8 bases sitting between them. CDR3 DNA: TGTGCCAGCAGTTACGGACTATCCGAGCAGTACTTC. The encoded protein is CASSYGLSEQYF.

The gene calls are TRBV27 and TRBJ2-7; D is perhaps TRBD2 (6 bases). Deletions cut 1 base from V and 0 bases from J, with 10 bases between. The V gene's germline CDR1 is MNHEY and CDR2 SMNVEV (reference sequence). The CDR3 loop spans 15 amino acids. CDR3 in amino acids: CASSLFGGSSYEQYF. CDR3 sequence (DNA): TGTGCCAGCAGTTTATTCGGGGGATCCTCCTACGAGCAGTACTTC.

The chain combines TRBV7-9 with TRBJ2-5; the match to TRBD2 covers 8 bases. The V and J ends lost 5 bases and 11 bases, in that order; junction bases with no gene match: 7. CDR1 is SEHNR and CDR2 is FQNEAQ in the germline V gene (reference sequence). This CDR3 contains 12 residues. In DNA form, the CDR3 reads TGTGCCAGCAGCAAATCGGGGGGGGAGCAGTACTTC. This gives the protein CASSKSGGEQYF.

V usage is TRBV10-3 and J usage is TRBJ1-2; D possibly corresponds to TRBD1 (5 bases). The CDR3 extends over 16 amino acids. Per germline, CDR1 ENHRY and CDR2 SYGVKD. Between the trimmed V and J ends, which lost 6 bases and 7 bases, there was a span of 24 bases. The CDR3 is CAISAGTLRKYGGYTF. Written as DNA, the CDR3 is TGTGCCATCAGCGCCGGGACTCTCAGAAAGTACGGTGGCTACACCTTC.

This clone was counted once. This chain links TRBV6-1 with TRBJ1-2, with D possibly TRBD1 on 6 matching bases. The CDR3 totals 14 residues. Per germline, CDR1 MNHNS and CDR2 SASEGT. Trimming pared 1 base from V and 4 bases from J, leaving 10 bases between. The DNA of the CDR3 is TGTGCCAGCAGTGAAGGAGGGGGTGCCTATGGCTACACCTTC. Its translation is CASSEGGGAYGYTF.

Remarks on this clone: The junction differs from germline at one of its ends, possibly a read error. The genes are TRBV7-7 and TRBJ2-2; 7 positions agree with TRBD1. Germline V gene sequence: CDR1 SSHAT, CDR2 FNYEAQ (reference sequence). There are 15 residues in the CDR3. CDR3 bases: TGTGCTAGCAGGAAGGGGGCGGTGAACACCGGGGAGCTGTTTTTT. Protein sequence: CASRKGAVNTGELFF.

V and J are TRBV11-1 and TRBJ1-2; the D is unclear. From germline, CDR1 is SGHAT and CDR2 FQDESV (reference sequence). The germline V and J ends were trimmed by 5 bases and 0 bases, with 10 bases remaining between them. This CDR3 has 14 amino acids. For the CDR3, the DNA is TGTGCCAGCAGCGTAAACGGAGCTAACTATGGCTACACCTTC. As protein: CASSVNGANYGYTF.

This clone was seen a single time. The junction differs from germline at one of its ends, possibly a read error. The chain employs TRBV7-7 and TRBJ2-2; D is possibly TRBD1 (6 bases). The CDR3 runs to 15 residues. CDR1 and CDR2 (germline): SSHAT, FNYEAQ (reference sequence). In nucleotides, the CDR3 is TGTGCTAGCAGTGCAGAAAACCAGGGGATCGGGGAGCTGTTTTTT. Encoded protein: CASSAENQGIGELFF. The full variable domain, its missing parts supplied by reference TRBV7-7 and TRBJ2-2, is GAGVSQSPRYKVTKRGQDVTLRCDPISSHATLYWYQQALGQGPEFLTYFNYEAQPDKSGLPSDRFSAERPEGSISTLTIQRTEQRDSAMYRCASSAENQGIGELFFGEGSRLTVL.

There are a few counts of this clone. Other DNA variants within this sample encode the same CDR3. The chain combines TRBV9 with TRBJ2-1; 7 bases align to TRBD2. The trim removed 2 bases at V and 0 bases at J, leaving 2 bases unmatched. This CDR3 region has 15 residues. The germline V gene has CDR1 SGDLS and CDR2 YYNGEE. As DNA, the CDR3 is TGTGCCAGCAGCGTGGGCGGGGGCTCCTACAATGAGCAGTTCTTC. Protein: CASSVGGGSYNEQFF. The complete variable domain, with remaining parts taken from reference TRBV9 and TRBJ2-1, reads DSGVTQTPKHLITATGQRVTLRCSPRSGDLSVYWYQQSLDQGLQFLIQYYNGEERAKGNILERFSAQQFPDLHSELNLSSLELGDSALYFCASSVGGGSYNEQFFGPGTRLTVL.

V and J are TRBV27 and TRBJ2-7; a possible D gene is TRBD1 (6 bases). Trimming left V 3 bases short and J 3 bases short, with 12 bases between. This CDR3 contains 14 residues. Germline CDR1 MNHEY, CDR2 SMNVEV (reference sequence). The CDR3 here is CASSLRGMSYEQYF. CDR3 coding DNA: TGTGCCAGCAGTTTGAGGGGGATGAGCTACGAGCAGTACTTC.

The rearrangement joins TRBV7-8 to TRBJ1-2; no firm D call. The V gene lost 0 bases and the J gene lost 6 bases, with 11 bases spanning the gap. CDR3 size: 14 residues. The germline CDR1 and CDR2 sequences are SGHVS and FQNEAQ. The CDR3 bases are TGTGCCAGCAGCTTAGCGCAGGATTGGGATGGCTACACCTTC. Amino acid sequence: CASSLAQDWDGYTF.

The chain couples TRBV7-8 to TRBJ2-2, with 8 bases fitting TRBD1. The CDR3 consists of 16 residues. Germline V gives CDR1 SGHVS, CDR2 FQNEAQ. J lost 1 base, V lost 5 bases, and 6 bases had no gene match. CDR3 bases: TGTGCCAGCAGCGTCGGGACAGGCCAGAACACCGGGGAGCTGTTTTTT. Protein product: CASSVGTGQNTGELFF.

The chain joins TRBV4-1 to TRBJ1-3, with D perhaps matching TRBD1 (6 bases). Between the trimmed V and J ends, which lost 5 bases and 4 bases, there was a span of 12 bases. In germline, CDR1 is MGHRA, CDR2 YSYEKL. The CDR3 covers 14 residues. CDR3 region: CASSSGTGGNTIYF. CDR3 coding DNA: TGCGCCAGCAGCTCTGGAACAGGGGGAAACACCATATATTTT.

DNA of the CDR3: TGCAGTGCGACTGCCACAGATACGCAGTATTTT. Its translation is CSATATDTQYF. This chain uses TRBV20-1 with TRBJ2-3; D is unresolved. The CDR3 totals 11 residues. Trimming took off 6 bases at V and 2 bases at J, with 6 bases between the two ends. The germline CDR1 and CDR2 sequences are DFQATT and SNEGSKA (reference sequence).

The chain is built from TRBV4-1 and TRBJ2-1; D unresolved. The V gene lost 0 bases and the J gene lost 9 bases, with 9 bases spanning the gap. From germline, CDR1 is MGHRA and CDR2 YSYEKL. The CDR3 loop spans 13 amino acids. CDR3: CASSQDSTGEQFF. The CDR3 bases are TGCGCCAGCAGCCAAGACTCTACGGGTGAGCAGTTCTTC.

The V call is TRBV4-1, the J call TRBJ1-2; possibly TRBD1 for D (5 bases). Per the germline V gene, CDR1 is MGHRA and CDR2 is YSYEKL. With 2 bases removed from V and 4 bases from J, the gap between germline ends came to 11 bases. This CDR3 region has 14 residues. The CDR3 sequence is CASSQWGESYGYTF. Written as DNA, the CDR3 is TGCGCCAGCAGCCAATGGGGGGAGAGCTATGGCTACACCTTC.

This chain uses TRBV6-1 with TRBJ1-3; D unclear. Germline lookup yields CDR1 MNHNS and CDR2 SASEGT. The CDR3 has 15 residues. The V end lost 1 base, the J end lost 1 base, and 8 bases lay between the germline ends. The CDR3: CASSEDGSSGNTIYF. CDR3 in DNA: TGTGCCAGCAGTGAAGATGGGAGTTCTGGAAACACCATATATTTT.